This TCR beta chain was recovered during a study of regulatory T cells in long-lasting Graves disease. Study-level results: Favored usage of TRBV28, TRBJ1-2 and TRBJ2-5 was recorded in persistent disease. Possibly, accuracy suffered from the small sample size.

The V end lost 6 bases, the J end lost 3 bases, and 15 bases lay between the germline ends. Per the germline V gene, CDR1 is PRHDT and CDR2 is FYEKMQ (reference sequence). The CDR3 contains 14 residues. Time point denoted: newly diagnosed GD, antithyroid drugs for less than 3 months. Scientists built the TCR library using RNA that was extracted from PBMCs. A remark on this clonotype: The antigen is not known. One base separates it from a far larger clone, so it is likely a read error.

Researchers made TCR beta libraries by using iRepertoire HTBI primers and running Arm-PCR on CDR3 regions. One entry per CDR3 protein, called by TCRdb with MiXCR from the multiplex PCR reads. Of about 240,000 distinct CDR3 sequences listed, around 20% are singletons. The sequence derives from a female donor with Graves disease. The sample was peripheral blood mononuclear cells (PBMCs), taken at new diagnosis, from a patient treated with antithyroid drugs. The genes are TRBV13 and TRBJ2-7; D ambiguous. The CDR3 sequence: CASSENRSLYEQYF. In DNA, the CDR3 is TGTGCCAGCAGTGAAAACCGGTCCCTCTACGAGCAGTACTTC.